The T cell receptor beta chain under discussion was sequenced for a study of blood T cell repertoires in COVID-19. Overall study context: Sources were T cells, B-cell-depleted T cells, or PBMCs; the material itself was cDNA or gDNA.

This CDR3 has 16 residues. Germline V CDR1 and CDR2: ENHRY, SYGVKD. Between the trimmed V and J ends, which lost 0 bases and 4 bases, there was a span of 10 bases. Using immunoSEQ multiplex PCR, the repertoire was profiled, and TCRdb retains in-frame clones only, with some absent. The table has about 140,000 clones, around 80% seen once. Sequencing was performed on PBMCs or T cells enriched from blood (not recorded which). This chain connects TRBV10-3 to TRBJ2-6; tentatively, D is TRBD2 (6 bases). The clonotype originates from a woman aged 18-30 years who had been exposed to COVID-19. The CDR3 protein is CAISESEGLGANVLTF. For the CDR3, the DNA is TGTGCCATCAGTGAGTCGGAGGGCTTAGGGGCCAACGTCCTGACTTTC.